Shown below are 20 T cell receptor beta chains from a single sample sequenced in a study of beta chain features in type 1 diabetes (dated by TCRdb to 2016 to 2019). Libraries were prepared through the immunoSEQ multiplex PCR assay. The entire amount of isolated RNA was reverse transcribed using the High Capacity cDNA Reverse Transcription Kit, so the sequenced TCRB transcripts were expressed ones. TCRdb re-hosts the immuneACCESS table, in-frame sequences only. Its copies lack some clones; in the studies checked, an unresolved V gene accounts for under half of them, and the cause for the rest is not known. The sample contains some 220,000 clones, about a tenth of them found a single time. The ten largest clones take up approximately 1.3% of the sample. Sequences were obtained from central memory CD4+ T cells from blood. These receptors all come from a man between 18 and 29 years old in good health.

This chain joins TRBV9 and TRBJ1-4; D perhaps matches TRBD1 (5 bases). The V and J ends lost 3 bases and 3 bases respectively, with 15 bases between them. This CDR3 has 16 residues. CDR1 and CDR2 (germline): SGDLS, YYNGEE. CDR3 DNA sequence: TGTGCCAGCAGCGCCAGGGACGGCCGATCTAATGAAAAACTGTTTTTT. It yields the protein CASSARDGRSNEKLFF.

V gene TRBV5-8 combines with J gene TRBJ2-7; TRBD1 aligns across 7 bases. Looked up from germline, CDR1 is SGHTS and CDR2 is YDEGEE. CDR3 length equals 14 residues. V lost 3 bases to trimming and J lost 6 bases; unmatched junction nucleotides: 9. The CDR3 sequence: CASSSGQISSEQYF. The CDR3 DNA is TGTGCCAGCAGCTCGGGACAGATATCGTCCGAGCAGTACTTC. The full variable domain, its missing parts supplied by reference TRBV5-8 and TRBJ2-7, is EAGVTQSPTHLIKTRGQQATLRCSPISGHTSVYWYQQALGLGLQFLLWYDEGEERNRGNFPPRFSGRQFPNYSSELNVNALELEDSALYLCASSSGQISSEQYFGPGTRLTVT.

In regard to this clone: The identical CDR3 is also encoded by other nucleotide sequences in the sample. The gene calls are TRBV5-1 and TRBJ1-2, with D hard to call. CDR3 length equals 14 residues. Germline CDR1 reads SGHRS; CDR2 reads YFSETQ. Trimming cost V 0 bases and J 2 bases, with 8 bases left between them. CDR3: CASSLETPNYGYTF. The DNA for the CDR3 is TGCGCCAGCAGCTTGGAGACCCCCAACTATGGCTACACCTTC.

Ten or more counts support this clone. The chain recombines TRBV23-1 with TRBJ2-1, with 9 bases fitting TRBD1. TRBV23-1 is flagged as an ORF with uncertain function. After removal of 6 bases from V and 8 bases from J, the junction contained 14 bases not matched to a gene. This CDR3 is built from 16 residues. Written as DNA, the CDR3 is TGCGCCAGCAGCCACTCCCGGGACAGGGACCTCGATGAGCAGTTCTTC. Residues: CASSHSRDRDLDEQFF.

The chain has TRBV9 and TRBJ2-3, with D tentatively TRBD2 (5 bases). Trimming removed 7 bases at V and 0 bases at J, with 9 bases between. The CDR3 has 13 residues. Germline CDR1 is SGDLS and CDR2 is YYNGEE. CDR3 sequence reads: CASGSVSTDTQYF. The CDR3 DNA sequence: TGTGCCAGCGGGAGCGTCAGCACAGATACGCAGTATTTT.

This clone occurred a few times. The rearrangement links TRBV2 to TRBJ1-1; 7 nucleotides agree with TRBD1. The germline CDR1 and CDR2 sequences are SNHLY and FYNNEI. The CDR3 has 15 residues. V was pared by 8 bases and J by 3 bases, with 12 bases of the junction left unmatched. CDR3 in amino acids: CASQETGNVDTEAFF. For the CDR3, the DNA is TGTGCCAGCCAGGAGACAGGGAACGTAGACACTGAAGCTTTCTTT.

Many counts were recorded for this clone. J is TRBJ2-5 and V is TRBV29-1; TRBD1 is a possible D gene (5 bases). CDR3 length equals 13 residues. Germline lookup yields CDR1 SQVTM and CDR2 ANQGSEA. V was trimmed by 1 base and J by 2 bases, leaving 8 bases between them. The CDR3 reads CSVEGQGQETQYF. CDR3 DNA sequence: TGCAGCGTTGAAGGTCAGGGACAAGAGACCCAGTACTTC. The variable domain in full, completed from reference TRBV29-1 and TRBJ2-5, reads SAVISQKPSRDICQRGTSLTIQCQVDSQVTMMFWYRQQPGQSLTLIATANQGSEATYESGFVIDKFPISRPNLTFSTLTVSNMSPEDSSIYLCSVEGQGQETQYFGPGTRLLVL.

This clone was observed a single time. The chain has TRBV9 and TRBJ2-1; TRBD2 matches at 10 bases. The germline V gene encodes CDR1 SGDLS and CDR2 YYNGEE. The CDR3 runs to 15 residues. The junction had 4 bases not matched to a gene; V was cut back by 4 bases and J by 3 bases. For the CDR3, the DNA is TGTGCCAGCAGCACCGGACTAGCGGACTACAATGAGCAGTTCTTC. It is translated as CASSTGLADYNEQFF.

The sample holds many counts of this clone. This chain links TRBV6-6 with TRBJ2-1, with a weak D call TRBD2 (5 bases). This CDR3 has 14 amino acids. The V and J ends lost 0 bases and 6 bases respectively, with 9 bases between them. CDR1 and CDR2 (germline): MNHNY, SVGAGI (reference sequence). The DNA of the CDR3 is TGTGCCAGCAGTTACTCGGACTGGGGCAATGAGCAGTTCTTC. This encodes CASSYSDWGNEQFF.

DNA for the CDR3: TGTGCCAGCAGCTCTGGACAGGGAAGCAATGAAAAACTGTTTTTT. As protein: CASSSGQGSNEKLFF. The gene calls are TRBV5-4 and TRBJ1-4; 8 nucleotides match TRBD1. Germline CDR1 reads SGHNT; CDR2 reads YYREEE (reference sequence). The V gene end was trimmed by 3 bases and the J gene end by 5 bases; junction bases not matched to a gene: 6. The CDR3 totals 15 residues.

The chain is built from TRBV29-1 and TRBJ1-5; a possible D gene is TRBD1 (6 bases). CDR1 is SQVTM, CDR2 ANQGSEA, per germline. V dropped 4 bases and J dropped 7 bases, with 14 bases sitting between them. The CDR3 contains 13 residues. The chain's CDR3 is CSVVGGAGQPQHF. DNA for the CDR3: TGCAGCGTTGTTGGGGGGGCTGGACAGCCCCAGCATTTT. Complete variable domain (other parts from reference TRBV29-1 and TRBJ1-5): SAVISQKPSRDICQRGTSLTIQCQVDSQVTMMFWYRQQPGQSLTLIATANQGSEATYESGFVIDKFPISRPNLTFSTLTVSNMSPEDSSIYLCSVVGGAGQPQHFGDGTRLSIL.

The CDR3 nucleotides read TGTGCCAGTAGTATATTACGGATACGGGACACCGGGGAGCTGTTTTTT. Translation: CASSILRIRDTGELFF. The chain recombines TRBV19 with TRBJ2-2; D not resolved. Germline V CDR1 and CDR2: LNHDA, SQIVND (reference sequence). Trimming left V 2 bases short and J 3 bases short, with 13 bases between. The length of the CDR3 is 16 residues.

The CDR3 region is CASSRDRSSYNEQFF. In DNA, the CDR3 is TGTGCCAGCAGTCGGGACAGGAGCTCCTACAATGAGCAGTTCTTC. The J gene is TRBJ2-1, the V gene TRBV2, with 8 bases identical to TRBD1. V lost 5 bases and J lost 0; bases outside the gene matches: 3. The CDR3 length is 15 residues. Germline CDR1 and CDR2: SNHLY and FYNNEI.

This clone showed up many times. The chain uses TRBV11-3 and TRBJ2-3; D remains unclear. The CDR3 runs to 15 residues. V was cut by 5 bases and J by 2 bases, with 14 bases left in between. From germline, CDR1 is SGHNT and CDR2 YENEEA. DNA of the CDR3: TGTGCCAGCAGCCGTGGTTATGGAGCCACAGATACGCAGTATTTT. It codes for CASSRGYGATDTQYF.

This clone turned up a few times. The genes are TRBV6-1 and TRBJ1-5; the D gene is possibly TRBD1 (6 bases). CDR3 length equals 14 residues. V was shortened by 0 bases and J by 5 bases, with 8 bases between the two germline ends. The germline V gene encodes CDR1 MNHNS and CDR2 SASEGT. DNA of the CDR3: TGTGCCAGCAGTGAAGCGGGGGGCTATCAGCCCCAGCATTTT. Amino acid sequence: CASSEAGGYQPQHF.

CDR3 bases: TGTGCTAGCCCCCCTTACAGGGGCTCCTACGAGCAGTACTTC. Translated, it gives CASPPYRGSYEQYF. The rearrangement uses TRBV7-7 and TRBJ2-7, with TRBD1 matching 7 bases. Germline CDR1 is SSHAT and CDR2 is FNYEAQ (reference sequence). The CDR3 is 14 amino acids.

Many counts were recorded for this clone. The chain links TRBV23-1 to TRBJ2-7; D remains ambiguous. Being an ORF, TRBV23-1 has a function that is uncertain. Trimming left V 7 bases short and J 0 bases short, with 13 bases between. There are 14 residues in the CDR3. The CDR3 loop is CASKSLGPSYEQYF. DNA of the CDR3: TGCGCCAGCAAGTCGCTCGGCCCCTCCTACGAGCAGTACTTC.

This clone was seen only a few times. V is TRBV28 and J is TRBJ2-3; D might be TRBD1 (6 bases). V lost 8 bases, J lost 0 bases, and 15 bases lay in between. The germline V gene encodes CDR1 MDHEN and CDR2 SYDVKM. There are 15 residues in the CDR3. The CDR3 reads CASGENRDSTDTQYF. The CDR3 coding sequence is TGTGCCAGCGGCGAGAACAGGGATAGCACAGATACGCAGTATTTT.

This clone has only a few counts. The chain joins TRBV4-3 to TRBJ1-4; D is uncertain. The CDR3 extends over 15 amino acids. Germline CDR1 and CDR2: LGHNA and YSLEER. Trimming took 0 bases from V and 8 from J, leaving 13 bases between them. The CDR3 coding sequence is TGCGCCAGCAGCCAAGAACAGAACTTAGGGGAAAAACTGTTTTTT. Translated: CASSQEQNLGEKLFF.

In its sample, this clone was seen a few times. This rearrangement joins TRBV6-5 to TRBJ1-1; the D is unclear. Germline assignment: CDR1 MNHEY and CDR2 SVGAGI. CDR3 size: 14 residues. The V end lost 6 bases, the J end lost 3 bases, and 14 bases lay between the germline ends. CDR3 nucleotides: TGTGCCAGCAGCCCGACCGGGGATTACACTGAAGCTTTCTTT. Its translation is CASSPTGDYTEAFF.